This entry concerns a single TCR beta chain. No antigen is known for it. Within one base of it there is no much larger clone, and no base qualities were kept. The cohort was made up of approximately 700 healthy bone marrow donors. Cohort members were all nominally healthy when sampled, although unrecorded immune exposures were likely present. The donor was CMV seronegative and belonged to the group of 380 or so seronegative cohort members. A peripheral blood sample was provided by each donor, and peripheral blood mononuclear cells were used for TCR beta sequencing. The Qiagen DNeasy Blood Extraction Kit was used to extract genomic DNA from the blood cell samples. This sample is part of a study of cytomegalovirus exposure and HLA in healthy donors (dated 2017 in TCRdb). Background for the entire study: An earlier analysis of more than 550 of the donors reported 276 Gb of sequence data and around 100 million unique TCR beta sequences obtained from around 190 million T cells. An earlier analysis of around 580 of the donors used high-throughput TCR beta sequencing to judge whether each TCR beta V gene segment behaved as functional or pseudogenic. The number of donors typed differed by locus, with about 629-640 for A, B, C, DRB1 and DQB1, more than 500 for DQA1, over 600 for DPA1, and around 460 for DPB1. To study patterns of TCR occurrence, a later analysis re-analyzed previously published TCR beta repertoires from 550 to 800 donors and added high-resolution HLA genotyping. HLA typing included class I and class II loci at four-digit resolution. Across roughly 420 genotyped donors of the cohort, an average of approximately 200,000 unique TCR beta nucleotide sequences per donor were sequenced, and 15% to 20% of those sequences were non-productive. Of the roughly 410 genotyped donors, approximately 81% were placed in the genetic ancestry cluster associated with self-reported Caucasian donors. The later analysis used no new phenotypic data to find candidate immune exposures, relying instead on TCR beta sequences and their occurrence across donors. The T cell repertoires of around 670 subjects were profiled by immunosequencing and related to cytomegalovirus serostatus. Besides the first cohort of roughly 640 subjects, a separate validation cohort made up of 90 to 150 different subjects was used. Every repertoire in the discovery cohort had been generated on one and the same sequencing platform. The study aimed to test whether signatures of past pathogen exposure could be identified by cataloging public T cell receptors. A later genetic analysis used genome-wide SNP genotypes for 398 of the 666 donors, treating that subset as a discovery cohort. To predict cytomegalovirus infection status, the study combined high-throughput TCR immunosequencing, statistical association of individual TCRs with disease status, and machine learning. About five DR-DQ haplotypes were treated as single units for association and clustering because of strong linkage in the cohort. Donor age, sex, ethnicity and CMV serostatus were compiled alongside the repertoire data. An early release that covered approximately 600 HLA-typed donors contained approximately 300 gigabases of sequencing data and tens of millions of unique TCR sequences.

The method behind the library was the immunoSEQ multiplex PCR assay. For the multiplex PCR, a mixture combining 60 forward primers for TCR Vbeta segments and 13 reverse primers for TCR Jbeta segments was used. A multiplex PCR assay on genomic DNA amplified the CDR3 region of rearranged TCR beta genes. The Illumina HiSeq System was used to sequence the amplified TCR beta libraries as 87-base-pair reads. The paper's processing steps were these. Across the 500 to 850 repertoires, a later analysis counted 78 million or so unique TCR beta chains, some 11 million of which were shared by at least two donors. Raw reads were error-corrected and collapsed into unique sequences by a nearest-neighbor algorithm in which closely related sequences were merged to remove PCR and sequencing errors. CDR3 sequences were aligned to IMGT reference sequences to assign V, D and J gene segments. For a sequence to be retained, a match of at least six nucleotides was required to both a V gene segment and a J gene segment. A rearrangement counted as productive if the CDR3 had no stop codons and remained in frame with V and J, and every other rearrangement counted as non-productive. CDR3 was defined by IMGT convention, running from the second conserved V-encoded cysteine to the conserved J-encoded phenylalanine. The earlier analysis of some 600 of the donors excluded sequences that lacked an unambiguous match to a single V gene segment. In an earlier analysis of several hundred of the donors, V segments were called functional above 56.7% productive rearrangements and were called segregating when the between-donor standard deviation exceeded 5%. A statistical classification framework was developed to diagnose cytomegalovirus status using the catalog of TCR beta chain sequences. A later analysis assigned V and J genes by comparing TCR nucleotide sequences with IMGT/GENE-DB human TR gene sequences. The TCRdist pipeline was used in a later analysis to assign CDR3 sequences and most-parsimonious VDJ recombination scenarios. A later analysis defined each TCR beta chain by its CDR3 amino acid sequence plus V-gene family, and excluded reads lacking a unique V-gene family. To address suspected cross-contamination and a sequencing artifact, a later analysis removed some 620 highly shared, low-generation-probability nucleotide sequences. In a later analysis, a clonal expansion index for each public chain was calculated from normalized within-repertoire ranks of inferred template counts. Generation probabilities in a later analysis came from a VDJ recombination model fitted to out-of-frame rearrangements, and those results were checked against IGoR. In a later analysis, hypergeometric tests were used to score TCR-TCR, TCR-HLA and TCR-CMV co-occurrence, with a repertoire-size bias correction applied to TCR pairs. A later analysis estimated false discovery rates by permuting HLA or CMV assignments 20 times. In a later analysis, co-occurring TCRs were grouped with DBSCAN, and TCRdist sequence similarity was added when clustering was performed within HLA-allele-positive subsets. Repertoires with fewer than 30,000 or more than 120,000 public chains, plus five repertoires with anomalous nucleotide sharing, were excluded from co-occurrence clustering. TCRdb carries this immuneACCESS record with in-frame sequences only. Its versions omit some clonotypes, under half of them owing to an unresolved V gene in the studies checked, with the rest unexplained. V and J calls and clone size are copied from that table; D and trimming were computed from the DNA. The sample table contains some 150,000 clones; only one count was recorded for 80% of them. 1.3% of the sample comes from the top ten.

Study-level results and caveats: Most CMV-associated TCR beta chains appeared to be HLA-restricted in a later analysis, and the HLA associations seemed to be driven largely by CMV exposure. In vitro tests confirmed that a few of the cytomegalovirus-associated TCR beta chains recognize cytomegalovirus antigens. V-gene and J-gene trimming of TCR beta chains was associated with a missense DCLRE1C variant in a later genetic analysis, and the association was replicated in an independent cohort. In a later analysis, several top co-occurrence clusters were reported to appear linked to parvovirus B19, influenza, CMV and Epstein-Barr virus. In a later analysis, HLA-associated TCR beta chains were found to be more clonally expanded and to have lower generation probabilities than equally common non-associated chains. A later analysis associated about 16,000 TCR beta sequences with specific HLA alleles at a false discovery rate of 0.05. While some public TCRs were present in many individuals, most TCR sequences turned up only very rarely across donors. Sequencing depth was assumed to be roughly uniform across donors in the presence/absence analyses, though that assumption may not hold. Strong co-occurrence of HLA alleles, especially DR and DQ, made assigning TCR associations to individual alleles difficult. For the cohort, immune exposure information was limited to CMV serostatus. Linkage disequilibrium might explain the correlated functional status among segregating V segments, but an unknown experimental factor could not be ruled out. Broadly in line with IMGT annotations, most TCR beta V segments showed up in productive rearrangements about 90% or about 30% of the time in an earlier analysis of several hundred of the donors. A cluster of highly shared sequence variants was judged likely to be a technical artifact of the sequencing pipeline. The study listed approximately 160 TCR beta chains as associated with cytomegalovirus. According to a later analysis, TCR association rates differed among HLA loci, with DRB1 alleles showing the most associated TCRs and HLA-C alleles showing the fewest. A later genetic analysis reported fewer N-insertions in productive TCRs among donors in an Asian-associated ancestry cluster than the roughly 620-donor mean. This cohort had only TCR beta chains sequenced, and the lack of alpha or paired-chain data limited which features could be detected. According to the authors, the approach could potentially be generalized to other disease states and immunological phenotypes. Because some donors lacked HLA typing at each locus, the association tests relied only on the typed subset. A further reported finding was that TCR beta sequences accurately predicted the HLA-A and HLA-B alleles for most subjects in the first cohort. Fewer than 20 rarely observed V segments, including chromosome 9 orphons, were excluded from the earlier analysis of some 590 of the donors because counts were too low. In both the original and validation cohorts, the classifier was reported to diagnose cytomegalovirus status with high specificity and sensitivity.

The sample was PBMCs. The TCR sequence derives from a woman between 45 and 60 years old in good health and CMV-seronegative.

The CDR3 region reads CASSLRAGQESPLHF. The DNA sequence is TGTGCCAGCAGCTTAAGGGCAGGACAGGAATCACCCCTCCACTTT. Recombination joined TRBV7-2 with TRBJ1-6; a stretch of 7 junction bases matches TRBD1. The CDR3 measures 15 amino acids from cysteine to phenylalanine. Left in the record is the CDR3 DNA by itself, 45 bases read in frame from the first base. Trimming accounts for 2 bases at V and 10 bases at J, while the number of junction bases matched to no gene is 8. From the germline V gene, CDR1 is SGHTA and CDR2 is FQGNSA. With all but the CDR3 taken from the reference TRBV7-2 and TRBJ1-6 genes, the full variable domain is: GAGVSQSPSNKVTEKGKDVELRCDPISGHTALYWYRQSLGQGLEFLIYFQGNSAPDKSGLPSDRFSAERTGGSVSTLTIQRTQQEDSAVYLCASSLRAGQESPLHFGNGTRLTVT.